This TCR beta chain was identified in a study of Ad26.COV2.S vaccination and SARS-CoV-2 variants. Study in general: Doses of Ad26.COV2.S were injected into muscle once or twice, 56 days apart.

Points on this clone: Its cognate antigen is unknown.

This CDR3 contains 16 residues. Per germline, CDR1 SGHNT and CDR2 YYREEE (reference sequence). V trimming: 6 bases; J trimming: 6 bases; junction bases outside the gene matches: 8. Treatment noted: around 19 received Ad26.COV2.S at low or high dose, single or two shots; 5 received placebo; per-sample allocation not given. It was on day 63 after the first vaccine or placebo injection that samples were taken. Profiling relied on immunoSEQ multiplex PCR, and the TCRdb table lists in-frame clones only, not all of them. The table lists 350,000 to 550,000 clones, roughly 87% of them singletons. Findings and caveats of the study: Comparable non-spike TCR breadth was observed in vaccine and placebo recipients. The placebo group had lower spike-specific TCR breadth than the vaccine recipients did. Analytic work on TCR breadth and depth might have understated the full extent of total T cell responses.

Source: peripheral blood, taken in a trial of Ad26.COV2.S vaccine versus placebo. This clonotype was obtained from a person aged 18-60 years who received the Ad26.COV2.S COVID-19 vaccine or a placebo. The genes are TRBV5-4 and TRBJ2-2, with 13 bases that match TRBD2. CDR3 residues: CASTLGLAGVPGELFF. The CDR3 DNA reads TGTGCCAGCACCCTAGGACTAGCGGGAGTCCCCGGGGAGCTGTTTTTT.